Listed below are T cell receptor beta chains from one sample, sequenced in a study of CD8 T cells in ankylosing spondylitis. In TCRdb, the 5' RACE reads were re-called with MiXCR into one record per CDR3 protein. Of 750,000 to 850,000 distinct CDR3 sequences listed, 10% to 15% are singletons. The sample comprised blood, either unsorted or a sorted T cell fraction (not recorded which). All receptors come from a male donor with ankylosing spondylitis. CDR3s include the opening cysteine and the closing phenylalanine or tryptophan. D genes are given only for firm matches. The size of a clone is reported for some rows only, either as once, few or many, or as a class for expanded clones.

>TRBJ2-7|TRBV15|few|TRBD1
CATSRSDRGWREQYF
TGTGCCACCAGCAGATCGGACAGGGGCTGGAGAGAGCAGTACTTC
>TRBJ2-5|TRBV11-2|NA|TRBD2
CASSLVRLAERGETQYF
TGTGCCAGCAGCTTAGTCCGACTAGCGGAGAGGGGAGAGACCCAGTACTTC
>TRBJ2-5|TRBV4-2|NA|TRBD2
CASSQGPLAGEETQYF
TGTGCCAGCAGCCAAGGGCCACTAGCGGGGGAAGAGACCCAGTACTTC
>TRBJ1-2|TRBV18|few|NA
CASHEGGLFGYTF
TGTGCCAGCCACGAAGGGGGACTATTCGGCTACACCTTC
>TRBJ1-5|TRBV10-2|few|NA
CASRANREQPQHF
TGCGCCAGCAGAGCTAACAGGGAACAGCCCCAGCATTTT
>TRBJ2-7|TRBV4-2|NA|NA
CASSQGHSGESYEQYF
TGTGCCAGCAGCCAAGGACATTCGGGGGAGTCCTACGAGCAGTACTTC
>TRBJ2-1|TRBV29-1|few|NA
CSVDGRGRDEQFF
TGCAGCGTTGACGGACGGGGGCGAGATGAGCAGTTCTTC
>TRBJ1-1|TRBV5-6|NA|NA
CASSRPTGTEAFF
TGTGCCAGCAGCCGCCCCACGGGGACTGAAGCTTTCTTT
>TRBJ1-6|TRBV7-9|few|NA
CASSFTGGDSPLHF
TGTGCCAGCAGCTTTACAGGCGGAGACTCACCCCTCCACTTT
>TRBJ1-5|TRBV28|many|NA
CGSSLEAGAGNQPQHF
TGTGGCAGCAGCCTCGAGGCAGGGGCGGGCAATCAGCCCCAGCATTTT
>TRBJ1-1|TRBV5-6|few|NA
CASSPGTGSSQAFF
TGTGCCAGCAGCCCTGGGACGGGTTCATCTCAAGCTTTCTTT
>TRBJ2-7|TRBV7-8|few|NA
CASAALGPEQYF
TGTGCCAGCGCAGCGTTGGGTCCCGAGCAGTACTTC
>TRBJ1-4|TRBV20-1|many|TRBD1
CSANQGVNEKLFF
TGCAGTGCTAATCAGGGGGTTAATGAAAAACTGTTTTTT
>TRBJ1-1|TRBV6-1|few|NA
CATLRVGGNTEAFF
TGTGCCACCCTAAGGGTTGGAGGGAACACTGAAGCTTTCTTT
>TRBJ2-3|TRBV20-1|many|TRBD2
CSARTSGDLDTQYF
TGCAGTGCTAGAACTAGCGGGGACTTAGATACGCAGTATTTT
>TRBJ2-3|TRBV7-2|NA|NA
CASGSPGTDTQYF
TGTGCCAGCGGTTCCCCGGGTACAGATACGCAGTATTTT
>TRBJ2-2|TRBV12-3/TRBV12-4|NA|NA
CASFSAVNGELFF
TGTGCCAGCTTTTCCGCTGTCAACGGGGAGCTGTTTTTT
>TRBJ2-7|TRBV6-5|few|NA
CASLDTYYEQYF
TGTGCCAGCCTGGACACATACTACGAGCAGTACTTC
>TRBJ2-5|TRBV5-6|NA|TRBD1
CASSQQGAWETQYF
TGTGCCAGCAGCCAACAGGGGGCCTGGGAGACCCAGTACTTC
>TRBJ2-7|TRBV20-1|NA|NA
CSARDLALDEQYF
TGCAGTGCTAGAGATCTGGCCCTGGACGAGCAGTACTTC
>TRBJ1-5|TRBV7-2|many|TRBD1
CASSLVQGDQPQHF
TGTGCCAGCAGCTTAGTTCAGGGGGACCAGCCCCAGCATTTT
>TRBJ1-6|TRBV7-2|few|NA
CASSSYRNNSPLHF
TGTGCCAGCAGCTCCTACAGGAATAATTCACCCCTCCACTTT
>TRBJ2-7|TRBV15|NA|NA
CATSRGRDGTYEQYF
TGTGCCACCAGCAGGGGCCGGGACGGTACCTACGAGCAGTACTTC
>TRBJ1-1|TRBV30|NA|NA
CAWRGAWDTEAFF
TGTGCCTGGAGAGGGGCTTGGGACACTGAAGCTTTCTTT
>TRBJ2-1|TRBV27|NA|TRBD2
CASSRAGGPANEQFF
TGTGCCAGCAGTCGAGCGGGAGGGCCAGCCAATGAGCAGTTCTTC
>TRBJ1-2|TRBV29-1|many|NA
CSVEGGANGYTF
TGCAGCGTTGAGGGTGGGGCTAATGGCTACACCTTC
>TRBJ2-2|TRBV6-1|few|NA
CASTIGRAVNTGELFF
TGTGCCAGCACCATAGGACGAGCGGTGAACACCGGGGAGCTGTTTTTT
>TRBJ2-4|TRBV9|few|TRBD2
CASSAGGSKNIQYF
TGTGCCAGCAGCGCGGGGGGGTCCAAAAACATTCAGTACTTC
>TRBJ1-4|TRBV4-3|NA|NA
CASSLQINEKLFF
TGCGCCAGCAGCCTCCAGATTAATGAAAAACTGTTTTTT
>TRBJ2-3|TRBV4-1|NA|NA
CASSQDSGTTQYF
TGCGCCAGCAGCCAAGATTCCGGGACAACGCAGTATTTT
>TRBJ2-6|TRBV12-3/TRBV12-4|few|TRBD1
CASSLPDRPQVLTF
TGTGCCAGCAGTTTACCGGACAGGCCCCAAGTCCTGACTTTC
>TRBJ2-7|TRBV9|NA|TRBD2
CASSVGVAGYPPYEQYF
TGTGCCAGCAGCGTAGGGGTAGCGGGGTATCCTCCCTACGAGCAGTACTTC
>TRBJ2-1|TRBV29-1|many|NA
CSVEVLGLLVFSYNEQFF
TGCAGCGTTGAAGTGTTGGGATTACTAGTCTTCTCCTACAATGAGCAGTTCTTC
>TRBJ2-3|TRBV20-1|NA|NA
CSARGQGGGTDTQYF
TGCAGTGCTAGGGGGCAGGGGGGCGGCACAGATACGCAGTATTTT
>TRBJ2-7|TRBV11-3|few|NA
CASSLIGSGEQYF
TGTGCCAGCAGCTTAATTGGATCGGGCGAGCAGTACTTC
>TRBJ2-7|TRBV5-1|NA|TRBD2
CASSLVGTSDEQYF
TGCGCCAGCAGCTTGGTCGGGACTAGCGACGAGCAGTACTTC
>TRBJ1-1|TRBV5-1|NA|NA
CASSPTAELGAFF
TGCGCCAGCAGCCCGACAGCGGAATTGGGGGCTTTCTTT